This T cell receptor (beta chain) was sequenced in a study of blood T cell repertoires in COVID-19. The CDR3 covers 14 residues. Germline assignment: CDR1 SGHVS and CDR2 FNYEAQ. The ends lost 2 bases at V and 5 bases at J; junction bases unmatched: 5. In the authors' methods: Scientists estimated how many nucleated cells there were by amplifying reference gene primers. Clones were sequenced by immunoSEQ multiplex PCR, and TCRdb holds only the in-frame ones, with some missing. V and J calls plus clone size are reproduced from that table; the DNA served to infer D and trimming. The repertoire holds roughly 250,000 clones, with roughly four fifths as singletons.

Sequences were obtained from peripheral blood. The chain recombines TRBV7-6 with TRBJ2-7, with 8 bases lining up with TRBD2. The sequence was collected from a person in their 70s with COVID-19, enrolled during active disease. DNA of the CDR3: TGTGCCAGCAGCTTATACGGGGGGGGCCACGAGCAGTACTTC. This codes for CASSLYGGGHEQYF.